This T cell receptor beta chain is drawn from a study of beta chain features in type 1 diabetes. Looking at the study overall: Patients and healthy donors were similar in age, gender and cell yields. Study-level points and caveats: With patients and controls alike, PCR might favor shorter templates to an equal degree. HLA influence on TCRB rearrangement stayed unresolved here. The cDNA sequencing approach could over-represent high-TCR-expressing cells.

Germline CDR1 SNHLY, CDR2 FYNNEI. This CDR3 has 16 residues. V lost 6 bases and J 4 bases, leaving 19 bases between the germline ends. Details on this clone: Its antigen is undetermined.

Investigators reverse transcribed all isolated RNA, so they sequenced expressed TCRB transcripts. Produced via immunoSEQ multiplex PCR; TCRdb's table is partial and in-frame only. Among 850,000 to 900,000 clones listed, roughly a sixth were seen once. Material for sequencing was naive CD4+ T cells from blood. The TCR comes from a woman aged 18-29 years in good health. This chain uses TRBV2 with TRBJ2-1, with D maybe TRBD1 (5 bases). The CDR3 region is CASRDKYQRTYNEQFF. The CDR3 bases are TGTGCCAGCAGGGACAAATACCAGCGAACGTACAATGAGCAGTTCTTC.